Each of the 30 T cell receptor beta chains below was sequenced from the same sample in a study of T-cell memory formation after mild COVID-19. TCRdb re-derived calls from the 5' RACE reads in MiXCR, one entry per CDR3 protein. Here the sample spans around 430,000 distinct CDR3 sequences, about 15% being singletons. Sequenced: PBMCs or a T cell subset sorted from them (not recorded which). Source of these receptors: a man between 18 and 29 years old who had mild COVID-19 (a few samples of this study predate the infection). Cell type and time point are not known.

This sequence joins TRBV20-1 and TRBJ2-5, with 12 bases fitting TRBD2. CDR3 size: 15 residues. J gave up 5 bases and V 5 bases, and 9 bases lay outside the gene matches. The germline gives CDR1 DFQATT, CDR2 SNEGSKA (reference sequence). The CDR3 sequence is CSAFPSGGASETQYF. The CDR3 region has the DNA TGCAGTGCTTTTCCTAGCGGGGGGGCCTCTGAGACCCAGTACTTC.

The chain is built from TRBV29-1 and TRBJ1-1; no reliable D call. Trimming stripped 4 bases from V and 0 bases from J, with 6 bases between. Looked up from germline, CDR1 is SQVTM and CDR2 is ANQGSEA. The CDR3 is 12 amino acids. The CDR3 loop reads CSVGGVNTEAFF. DNA of the CDR3: TGCAGCGTTGGGGGAGTGAACACTGAAGCTTTCTTT.

The rearrangement joins TRBV6-5 to TRBJ2-7, with D perhaps TRBD1 (5 bases). Between the trimmed V and J ends, which lost 7 bases and 2 bases, there was a span of 12 bases. The germline gives CDR1 MNHEY, CDR2 SVGAGI. This CDR3 comprises 13 residues. The CDR3 spells CASNQGVAYEQYF. CDR3 sequence (DNA): TGTGCCAGCAACCAGGGCGTGGCCTACGAGCAGTACTTC.

This clonotype was detected ten times or more. CDR3 sequence: CASSSRTGTYETQYF. The CDR3 nucleotides are TGTGCCAGCAGCTCCAGGACAGGGACGTACGAGACCCAGTACTTC. This chain uses TRBV7-2 with TRBJ2-5, with 8 positions matching TRBD1. The CDR3 loop spans 15 amino acids. Germline V gives CDR1 SGHTA, CDR2 FQGNSA. After removal of 4 bases from V and 5 bases from J, the junction contained 9 bases not matched to a gene.

This sequence joins TRBV9 and TRBJ2-2, with TRBD2 identical over 10 bases. CDR1 SGDLS and CDR2 YYNGEE come from the germline V gene. Germline trimming cut 4 bases from V and 4 bases from J; bases unmatched to any gene: 7. The CDR3 contains 16 residues. CDR3: CASSPIAGGGTGELFF. In DNA form, the CDR3 reads TGTGCCAGCAGCCCCATAGCGGGGGGCGGCACCGGGGAGCTGTTTTTT.

A note on this clonotype: At one boundary the junction diverges from the germline segment, which might be a read error. The chain combines TRBV7-9 with TRBJ2-7; D ambiguous. The CDR3 totals 11 residues. Germline assignment: CDR1 SEHNR and CDR2 FQNEAQ (reference sequence). The DNA of the CDR3 is TGTGCCAGCAGCTCCCTTGGCGTATCGAGGTTC. It encodes CASSSLGVSRF. Full variable domain (remainder filled in from reference TRBV7-9 and TRBJ2-7): DTGVSQNPRHKITKRGQNVTFRCDPISEHNRLYWYRQTLGQGPEFLTYFQNEAQLEKSRLLSDRFSAERPKGSFSTLEIQRTEQGDSAMYLCASSSLGVSRFGPGTRLTVT.

The chain combines TRBV20-1 with TRBJ2-5; the D is unclear. V dropped 7 bases and J dropped 5 bases, with 17 bases sitting between them. Germline V gene lookup returns CDR1 DFQATT and CDR2 SNEGSKA (reference sequence). The CDR3 sequence is 13 residues long. CDR3 DNA: TGCAGTGTCGAAGAGGTCGGTGGGGAGACCCAGTACTTC. This encodes CSVEEVGGETQYF.

This clonotype was counted only a few times. The chain carries TRBV3-1 and TRBJ1-5; D gene ambiguous. With 4 bases removed from V and 6 bases from J, the gap between germline ends came to 16 bases. Germline CDR1 is LGHDT and CDR2 is YNNKEL (reference sequence). This CDR3 has 15 residues. CDR3 region: CASSPSQRVVQPQHF. CDR3 DNA sequence: TGTGCCAGCAGCCCCTCCCAAAGAGTAGTTCAGCCCCAGCATTTT.

There are a few counts of this clonotype. The J gene is TRBJ2-5, the V gene TRBV20-1; 7 bases are shared with TRBD2. This CDR3 comprises 13 residues. Trimming cost V 5 bases and J 6 bases; bases outside gene matches: 9. Germline V gene data show CDR1 as DFQATT and CDR2 as SNEGSKA (reference sequence). The CDR3 sequence: CSAHTPGLKTQYF. DNA for the CDR3: TGCAGTGCTCATACGCCGGGACTAAAGACCCAGTACTTC.

Many counts were recorded for this clonotype. The chain combines TRBV12-3 or TRBV12-4 with TRBJ2-3; 8 bases are shared with TRBD2. The CDR3 is 13 amino acids. Germline trimming cut 8 bases from V and 2 bases from J; bases unmatched to any gene: 3. The DNA for the CDR3 is TGTGCCAGCGCAGCGGGGGACACAGATACGCAGTATTTT. Protein: CASAAGDTDTQYF.

The chain employs TRBV6-6 and TRBJ1-1; 7 nucleotides agree with TRBD1. The germline CDR1 and CDR2 sequences are MNHNY and SVGAGI (reference sequence). This CDR3 spans 14 amino acids. V lost 6 bases and J lost 1; bases outside the gene matches: 5. CDR3 bases: TGTGCCAGCAGGGGACAGAATGGGAACACTGAAGCTTTCTTT. It specifies CASRGQNGNTEAFF.

This clonotype occurred a few times. The rearrangement links TRBV5-1 to TRBJ1-2; D perhaps matches TRBD1 (5 bases). Trimming stripped 0 bases from V and 9 bases from J, with 15 bases between. This CDR3 region has 14 residues. Germline assignment: CDR1 SGHRS and CDR2 YFSETQ. CDR3 residues: CASSLATGLISYTF. The CDR3 region has the DNA TGCGCCAGCAGCTTGGCCACGGGACTTATAAGCTACACCTTC.

The chain carries TRBV5-1 and TRBJ2-2; TRBD1 matches at 10 bases. The V and J ends lost 5 bases and 0 bases, in that order; junction bases with no gene match: 4. Germline V gene sequence: CDR1 SGHRS, CDR2 YFSETQ. The CDR3 has 16 residues. Written as DNA, the CDR3 is TGCGCCAGCAGACGCGGGACAGGGGCGAACACCGGGGAGCTGTTTTTT. Translating gives CASRRGTGANTGELFF.

This chain connects TRBV12-3 or TRBV12-4 to TRBJ2-5; 9 bases line up with TRBD2. The CDR3 contains 17 residues. V lost 5 bases, J lost 5 bases, and 15 bases stayed unmatched. The CDR3 spells CASSPSPRLAGWETQYF. Written as DNA, the CDR3 is TGTGCCAGCAGTCCGAGTCCCCGGCTAGCGGGGTGGGAGACCCAGTACTTC.

This rearrangement joins TRBV4-1 to TRBJ2-3; TRBD2 might be the D (7 bases). V lost 3 bases, J lost 5 bases, and 21 bases lay in between. This CDR3 has 17 amino acids. The germline CDR1 and CDR2 sequences are MGHRA and YSYEKL. The DNA for the CDR3 is TGCGCCAGCAGCCAGGCATTCGGGGGGCCTGCAGGAGATACGCAGTATTTT. Translated: CASSQAFGGPAGDTQYF.

This clonotype was found a few times. J is TRBJ2-2 and V is TRBV11-2, with D perhaps TRBD2 (6 bases). The CDR3 length is 16 residues. V was pared by 0 bases and J by 5 bases, with 13 bases between. The germline gives CDR1 SGHAT, CDR2 FQNNGV. The CDR3 here is CASSLDLTAGTGELFF. The CDR3 DNA reads TGTGCCAGCAGCTTAGATCTGACGGCGGGGACCGGGGAGCTGTTTTTT.

CDR3 bases: TGTGCCAGCAGTGGAGACAGGGGAGAGACCCAGTACTTC. Its protein product is CASSGDRGETQYF. The chain recombines TRBV2 with TRBJ2-5; 8 bases are a match to TRBD1. The junction had 2 bases not matched to a gene; V was cut back by 4 bases and J by 4 bases. The CDR3 sequence is 13 residues long. The germline CDR1 and CDR2 sequences are SNHLY and FYNNEI.

V gene TRBV9 combines with J gene TRBJ1-2; 8 nucleotides line up with TRBD1. CDR3 length: 15 residues. Looked up from germline, CDR1 is SGDLS and CDR2 is YYNGEE. V dropped 5 bases and J dropped 4; count of bases not matched to a gene: 10. The CDR3 DNA reads TGTGCCAGCAGTCCTGCACAGGGGGGGGTCTATGGCTACACCTTC. The encoded protein is CASSPAQGGVYGYTF.

In DNA form, the CDR3 reads TGTGCCAGCAGTCGAGCCGACAGGGACGGTTCACCCCTCCACTTT. This gives the protein CASSRADRDGSPLHF. The V call is TRBV7-8, the J call TRBJ1-6, with 7 bases fitting TRBD1. V dropped 6 bases and J dropped 9; count of bases not matched to a gene: 11. Looked up from germline, CDR1 is SGHVS and CDR2 is FQNEAQ. The CDR3 runs to 15 residues.

The chain combines TRBV29-1 with TRBJ2-2; perhaps TRBD2 as D (5 bases). The CDR3 runs 15 residues. Germline V gene lookup returns CDR1 SQVTM and CDR2 ANQGSEA. The ends were cut back, 3 bases at V and 4 bases at J, with 15 bases in the middle. CDR3 in DNA: TGCAGCGTTGATACGGGATCCTGGGCCACCGGGGAGCTGTTTTTT. As protein: CSVDTGSWATGELFF.

This chain links TRBV24-1 with TRBJ1-4; no firm D call. The germline CDR1 and CDR2 sequences are KGHDR and SFDVKD. This CDR3 is built from 14 residues. V lost 4 bases and J lost 6, with 11 bases in between. The CDR3: CATSEPPTDEKLFF. CDR3 bases: TGTGCCACCAGTGAACCACCCACTGATGAAAAACTGTTTTTT.

The chain is built from TRBV10-1 and TRBJ2-3; D uncertain. Looked up from germline, CDR1 is WNHNN and CDR2 is SYGVQD (reference sequence). The V end was cut by 2 bases, the J end by 7 bases, with 10 bases between. CDR3 length equals 13 residues. Here the CDR3 DNA reads TGCGCCAGCAGTGAGCCCGACTCATATACGCAGTATTTT. Protein: CASSEPDSYTQYF.

The chain recombines TRBV20-1 with TRBJ2-1; 9 positions match TRBD2. The CDR3 sequence is 16 residues long. CDR1 and CDR2 from the germline V gene are DFQATT and SNEGSKA (reference sequence). Germline trimming cut 6 bases from V and 0 bases from J; bases unmatched to any gene: 9. The CDR3 nucleotides are TGCAGTGCCCGACTAGCGGTAATAAGCTCCTACAATGAGCAGTTCTTC. It codes for CSARLAVISSYNEQFF.

This clonotype was recorded a few times. The V call is TRBV5-1, the J call TRBJ2-3; 7 bases line up with TRBD2. Looked up from germline, CDR1 is SGHRS and CDR2 is YFSETQ. CDR3 length equals 13 residues. V was clipped by 5 bases and J by 6 bases; unmatched bases: 6. The CDR3 DNA is TGCGCCAGCAGGGGTGCGGGGGTCGATACGCAGTATTTT. Encoded protein: CASRGAGVDTQYF.

The V and J genes are TRBV18 and TRBJ2-4; 8 bases are shared with TRBD1. V trimming: 0 bases; J trimming: 3 bases; junction bases outside the gene matches: 4. The CDR3 length is 16 residues. Germline assignment: CDR1 KGHSH and CDR2 LQKENI. CDR3: CASSPPGDRLKNIQYF. The CDR3 coding sequence is TGTGCCAGCTCACCACCGGGGGACAGGCTCAAAAACATTCAGTACTTC.

This clonotype was counted a few times. J is TRBJ1-3 and V is TRBV27; TRBD1 matches at 7 bases. V was clipped by 6 bases and J by 2 bases; unmatched bases: 1. The CDR3 is 13 amino acids. Germline V lookup: CDR1 MNHEY, CDR2 SMNVEV (reference sequence). CDR3 region: CASRQGAGNTIYF. The CDR3 DNA is TGTGCCAGCAGGCAGGGGGCTGGAAACACCATATATTTT.

Only a few counts were recorded for this clonotype. The rearrangement uses TRBV12-3 or TRBV12-4 and TRBJ1-5; D is undetermined. Trimming stripped 4 bases from V and 4 bases from J, with 11 bases between. This CDR3 has 14 amino acids. The CDR3 region has the DNA TGTGCCAGCAGTTCAATTGACCCGAATCAGCCCCAGCATTTT. This encodes CASSSIDPNQPQHF.

This clonotype has just a few counts. This chain connects TRBV7-2 to TRBJ2-5; 10 bases match TRBD2. The CDR3 loop spans 15 amino acids. Losses at the gene ends were 4 bases for V and 5 bases for J; bases not matched to a gene: 7. CDR1 is SGHTA, CDR2 FQGNSA, per germline. This CDR3 is CASSSGLARMETQYF. The CDR3 region has the DNA TGTGCCAGCAGCTCGGGACTAGCGCGAATGGAGACCCAGTACTTC.

This clonotype came up a few times. V and J are TRBV7-3 and TRBJ2-5; 14 bases agree with TRBD2. Unmatched junction bases numbered 12, after V lost 5 bases and J lost 7 bases. CDR1 is SGHTA and CDR2 is FQGTGA in the germline V gene. The CDR3 spans 17 residues. CDR3 sequence: CASSLGGTSGGMGTQYF. The CDR3 region has the DNA TGTGCCAGCAGCCTCGGCGGGACTAGCGGGGGTATGGGGACCCAGTACTTC. Using reference TRBV7-3 and TRBJ2-5 for the parts outside the CDR3, the full variable domain is GAGVSQTPSNKVTEKGKYVELRCDPISGHTALYWYRQSLGQGPEFLIYFQGTGAADDSGLPNDRFFAVRPEGSVSTLKIQRTERGDSAVYLCASSLGGTSGGMGTQYFGPGTRLLVL.

This clonotype was counted ten times or more. The chain is built from TRBV14 and TRBJ2-5, with a weak D call TRBD2 (6 bases). The V gene lost 1 base and the J gene lost 5 bases, with 11 bases spanning the gap. The CDR3 has 14 residues. Germline CDR1 reads SGHDN; CDR2 reads FVKESK. CDR3 nucleotide sequence: TGTGCCAGCAGCCAAGGCGACGGGGGTGAGACCCAGTACTTC. It specifies CASSQGDGGETQYF.